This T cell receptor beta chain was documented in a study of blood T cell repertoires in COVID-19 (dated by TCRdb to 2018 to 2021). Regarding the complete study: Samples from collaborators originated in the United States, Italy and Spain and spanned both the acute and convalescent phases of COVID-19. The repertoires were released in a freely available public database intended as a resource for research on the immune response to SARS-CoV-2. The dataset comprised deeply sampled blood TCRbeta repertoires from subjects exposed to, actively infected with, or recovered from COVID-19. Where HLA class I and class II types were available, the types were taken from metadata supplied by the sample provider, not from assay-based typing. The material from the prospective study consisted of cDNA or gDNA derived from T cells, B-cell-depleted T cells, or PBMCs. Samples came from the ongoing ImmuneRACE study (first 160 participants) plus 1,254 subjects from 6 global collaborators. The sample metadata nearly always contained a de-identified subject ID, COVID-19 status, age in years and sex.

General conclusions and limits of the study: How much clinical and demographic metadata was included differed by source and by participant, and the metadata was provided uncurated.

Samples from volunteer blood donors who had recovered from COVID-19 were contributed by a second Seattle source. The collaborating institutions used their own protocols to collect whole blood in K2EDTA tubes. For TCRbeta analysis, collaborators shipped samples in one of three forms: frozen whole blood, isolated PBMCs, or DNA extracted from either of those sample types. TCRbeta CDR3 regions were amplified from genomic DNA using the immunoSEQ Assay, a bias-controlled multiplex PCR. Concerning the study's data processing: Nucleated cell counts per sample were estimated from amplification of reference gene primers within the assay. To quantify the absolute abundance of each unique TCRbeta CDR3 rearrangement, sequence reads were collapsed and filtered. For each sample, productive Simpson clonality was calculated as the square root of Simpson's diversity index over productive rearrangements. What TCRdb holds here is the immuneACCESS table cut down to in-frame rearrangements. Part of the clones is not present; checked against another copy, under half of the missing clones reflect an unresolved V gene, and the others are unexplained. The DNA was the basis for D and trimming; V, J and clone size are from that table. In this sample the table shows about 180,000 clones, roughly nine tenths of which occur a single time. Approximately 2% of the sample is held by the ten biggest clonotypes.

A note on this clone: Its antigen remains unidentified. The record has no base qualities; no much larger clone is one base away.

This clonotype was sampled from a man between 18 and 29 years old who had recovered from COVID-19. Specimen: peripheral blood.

The base sequence is TGCGCCAGCAGCCTCAGGACAGGGGTTATCACAGATACGCAGTATTTT. The resulting protein is CASSLRTGVITDTQYF. Rearrangement joined TRBV4-1 to TRBJ2-3; the central 9 bases match TRBD1. For CDR1 and CDR2, the germline V gene lists MGHRA and YSYEKL. The germline V and J ends show losses of 4 bases and 2 bases respectively, and no gene match explains 7 bases of the junction. Its CDR3 holds 16 amino acids, cysteine through phenylalanine. Only the CDR3 part of the read is kept: 48 bases, read in frame from the first base.